Below, 17 T cell receptor beta chains from the same sample are listed, as sequenced in a study of T cells in Graves' hyperthyroidism and ophthalmopathy (dated by TCRdb to about 2019). Libraries were constructed by multiplex PCR. The reads were generated on an Illumina HiSeq 2000. TCR beta CDR3 regions were amplified from RNA transcripts. For the first round of RT-PCR on the TCR CDR3, the HTBI primer set was used together with the Qiagen OneStep RT-PCR kit. The raw public data were reprocessed by TCRdb itself: fastp quality trimming at Q25, MiXCR clonotype calling, in-frame beta chains only. Each entry merges the rows of one CDR3 protein and shows their most common DNA and genes. This sample comprises 250,000 to 400,000 distinct CDR3 sequences, roughly an eighth of them detected only once. Jointly, the top ten make up about a third of the sample. Material for sequencing was blood. The receptors were sampled from a woman between 35 and 50 years old with Graves' ophthalmopathy.

This clonotype was observed many times. The chain links TRBV6-4 to TRBJ2-3, with TRBD2 matching 9 bases. The CDR3 spans 15 residues. The germline V gene encodes CDR1 MRHNA and CDR2 SNTAGT. The V segment lost 3 bases and the J segment 4 bases; nucleotides outside the gene matches: 5. CDR3 sequence: CASSESSGGSDTQYF. The CDR3 nucleotides read TGTGCCAGCAGTGAAAGTAGCGGGGGTTCAGATACGCAGTATTTT.

The rearrangement uses TRBV9 and TRBJ2-7; possibly TRBD1 or TRBD2 for D (5 bases each). Trimming took 2 bases from V and 3 from J, leaving 12 bases between them. This CDR3 contains 14 residues. Germline V gene lookup returns CDR1 SGDLS and CDR2 YYNGEE. The CDR3 region has the DNA TGTGCCAGCAGCGTGGCCGGGGCGGACTACGAGCAGTACTTC. Its translation is CASSVAGADYEQYF. The variable domain in full, with the rest retrieved from reference TRBV9 and TRBJ2-7, is DSGVTQTPKHLITATGQRVTLRCSPRSGDLSVYWYQQSLDQGLQFLIQYYNGEERAKGNILERFSAQQFPDLHSELNLSSLELGDSALYFCASSVAGADYEQYFGPGTRLTVT.

This clonotype was seen many times. The genes are TRBV6-1 and TRBJ2-1; D possibly matches TRBD1 or TRBD2 (5 bases each). Trimming pared 6 bases from V and 10 bases from J, leaving 19 bases between. CDR1 and CDR2 from the germline V gene are MNHNS and SASEGT. The length of the CDR3 is 14 residues. CDR3 in amino acids: CASSYQRGSGEQFF. CDR3 nucleotide sequence: TGTGCCAGCAGCTACCAGAGGGGTTCGGGGGAGCAGTTCTTC.

The chain employs TRBV15 and TRBJ2-1; D unclear. The CDR3 totals 16 residues. Trimming removed 5 bases at V and 2 bases at J, with 16 bases between. Per germline, CDR1 LNHNV and CDR2 YYDKDF (reference sequence). The CDR3 DNA reads as TGTGCCACCAGCTCCCCGAAAACGGGCCCCTACAATGAGCAGTTCTTC. Residues: CATSSPKTGPYNEQFF.

This clonotype was counted only a few times. The chain links TRBV3-1 to TRBJ1-3, with D perhaps matching TRBD1 (5 bases). V dropped 10 bases and J dropped 0 bases, with 13 bases sitting between them. The CDR3 runs 14 residues. The germline CDR1 and CDR2 sequences are LGHDT and YNNKEL (reference sequence). The CDR3, as DNA: TGTGCCACGGGGGGGGACCTCTCTGGAAACACCATATATTTT. Translated, it gives CATGGDLSGNTIYF.

This chain uses TRBV27 with TRBJ1-6; TRBD1 might be the D (6 bases). This CDR3 has 15 amino acids. Germline assignment: CDR1 MNHEY and CDR2 SMNVEV (reference sequence). The V end lost 5 bases, the J end lost 10 bases, and 18 bases lay between the germline ends. The CDR3 DNA reads TGTGCCAGCAGTCCTATGGGGGCGGTTGGGTCACCCCTCCACTTT. Translated, it gives CASSPMGAVGSPLHF.

This clonotype showed up many times. The J gene is TRBJ2-7, the V gene TRBV7-2; 8 nucleotides align to TRBD1. This CDR3 spans 14 amino acids. The V gene end was trimmed by 1 base and the J gene end by 4 bases; junction bases not matched to a gene: 3. The germline CDR1 and CDR2 sequences are SGHTA and FQGNSA. The DNA for the CDR3 is TGTGCCAGCAGCTTAGAACAGGGGGGTTACGAGCAGTACTTC. This gives the protein CASSLEQGGYEQYF.

The sample holds many counts of this clonotype. This sequence joins TRBV28 and TRBJ2-7; no firm D call. V was clipped by 3 bases and J by 2 bases, with 14 bases between them. Germline CDR1 and CDR2: MDHEN and SYDVKM. This CDR3 is built from 15 residues. The CDR3 spells CASSFVPGRTYEQYF. The DNA of the CDR3 is TGTGCCAGCAGTTTTGTTCCAGGCAGAACCTACGAGCAGTACTTC. Filled out from reference TRBV28 and TRBJ2-7, the complete variable domain reads DVKVTQSSRYLVKRTGEKVFLECVQDMDHENMFWYRQDPGLGLRLIYFSYDVKMKEKGDIPEGYSVSREKKERFSLILESASTNQTSMYLCASSFVPGRTYEQYFGPGTRLTVT.

This clonotype has a handful of counts. This sequence joins TRBV15 and TRBJ1-4; 7 bases line up with TRBD1. Looked up from germline, CDR1 is LNHNV and CDR2 is YYDKDF (reference sequence). With V trimmed by 2 bases and J by 6 bases, 6 bases remained unmatched. The CDR3 has 15 amino acids. The CDR3 DNA sequence: TGTGCCACCAGCAGACTAGGACAGGTGGATGAAAAACTGTTTTTT. Residues: CATSRLGQVDEKLFF.

Notes on this clonotype: The junction differs from germline at one of its ends, possibly a read error. The CDR3, as DNA: TGTGCCAGCAGTACGACTAGCGGGAGAAGCAGAGATACGCAGTATTTT. Translated, it gives CASSTTSGRSRDTQYF. The chain carries TRBV7-2 and TRBJ2-3; 12 nucleotides align to TRBD2. Germline lookup yields CDR1 SGHTA and CDR2 FQGNSA. This CDR3 contains 16 residues.

The chain links TRBV11-2 to TRBJ2-7, with D perhaps being TRBD1 or TRBD2 (6 bases each). The germline V gene encodes CDR1 SGHAT and CDR2 FQNNGV. The CDR3 has 18 residues. The ends were cut back, 5 bases at V and 6 bases at J, with 29 bases in the middle. The chain's CDR3 is CASSPPRRAGESLGEQYF. The CDR3 region has the DNA TGTGCCAGCAGCCCACCTCGGAGGGCAGGGGAAAGCTTGGGCGAGCAGTACTTC.

The CDR3 is CATYGTSGRNEQFF. CDR3 nucleotide sequence: TGTGCCACCTACGGGACTAGCGGGAGGAATGAGCAGTTCTTC. V is TRBV28 and J is TRBJ2-1, with 15 nucleotides matching TRBD2. The CDR3 has 14 amino acids. V trimming: 10 bases; J trimming: 7 bases; junction bases outside the gene matches: 5. CDR1 MDHEN and CDR2 SYDVKM come from the germline V gene.

This clonotype was picked up many times. The chain combines TRBV5-1 with TRBJ1-1; no definite D call. V gave up 4 bases and J gave up 5 bases, with 9 bases separating them. This CDR3 spans 12 amino acids. From germline, CDR1 is SGHRS and CDR2 YFSETQ. The CDR3 reads CASSPGRTEAFF. CDR3 sequence (DNA): TGCGCCAGCAGCCCCGGGAGGACTGAAGCTTTCTTT.

This clonotype was counted ten times or more. The chain combines TRBV28 with TRBJ2-7; 7 bases align to TRBD1. V was clipped by 3 bases and J by 0 bases; unmatched bases: 8. Germline CDR1 is MDHEN and CDR2 is SYDVKM. The CDR3 is made up of 16 amino acids. CDR3 nucleotides: TGTGCCAGCAGTTTGGGGACAGCAACTAACTCCTACGAGCAGTACTTC. This codes for CASSLGTATNSYEQYF.

V usage is TRBV7-6 and J usage is TRBJ2-3; 14 bases agree with TRBD2. The CDR3 is made up of 15 amino acids. Germline V gene lookup returns CDR1 SGHVS and CDR2 FNYEAQ. The V segment lost 8 bases and the J segment 6 bases; nucleotides outside the gene matches: 7. The CDR3 coding sequence is TGTGCCAGCTCCGGACTAGCGGGAGGAGGGGATACGCAGTATTTT. Amino acids: CASSGLAGGGDTQYF.

This chain connects TRBV12-3 or TRBV12-4 to TRBJ2-2; perhaps D is TRBD1 or TRBD2 (5 bases each). The CDR3 contains 15 residues. V lost 6 bases to trimming and J lost 5 bases, with 16 bases between them. The CDR3 protein is CASRGDGRRTGELFF. As DNA, the CDR3 is TGTGCCAGCAGGGGGGACGGGCGTAGGACCGGGGAGCTGTTTTTT.

The rearrangement links TRBV28 to TRBJ1-1, with D tentatively TRBD1 (5 bases). Trimming left V 4 bases short and J 1 base short, with 13 bases between. The germline V gene has CDR1 MDHEN and CDR2 SYDVKM. This CDR3 region has 15 residues. CDR3 DNA: TGTGCCAGCAGTTGGGCCACCGGGGGGAACACTGAAGCTTTCTTT. As protein: CASSWATGGNTEAFF.